Listed below are T cell receptor beta chains from one sample, sequenced in a study of beta chain features in type 1 diabetes. Generated by immunoSEQ multiplex PCR, the TCRdb table keeps only in-frame clones and is missing some. The table lists some 250,000 clones, about 11% of them singletons. Sample: naive CD4+ T cells from blood. Receptors originate from a man aged 25 to 45 with type 1 diabetes. Both conserved end residues are trimmed from each CDR3. Fields, in order: J gene, V gene, CDR3 protein.

J gene: TRBJ2-5; V gene: TRBV9; CDR3 protein: ASSVGDRGRETQY
J gene: TRBJ2-3; V gene: TRBV30; CDR3 protein: ASAGGIEDTQY
J gene: TRBJ2-2; V gene: TRBV7-3; CDR3 protein: ASSPGSGELF
J gene: TRBJ2-2; V gene: TRBV28; CDR3 protein: ASSSGLAGDYLTGELF
J gene: TRBJ2-1; V gene: TRBV11-1; CDR3 protein: ASGRDRDPYNEQF
J gene: TRBJ1-5; V gene: TRBV5-1; CDR3 protein: ASSQGGGEPQH
J gene: TRBJ1-2; V gene: TRBV9; CDR3 protein: ASSPRGDSYYGYT
J gene: TRBJ1-6; V gene: TRBV5-1; CDR3 protein: ASSLGTPNSPLH
J gene: TRBJ1-2; V gene: TRBV2; CDR3 protein: ASSTGTFNYGYT
J gene: TRBJ2-7; V gene: TRBV11-1; CDR3 protein: ASSYGQGASGEQY
J gene: TRBJ1-5; V gene: TRBV6-5; CDR3 protein: ASSSQFGQPQH
J gene: TRBJ1-1; V gene: TRBV2; CDR3 protein: ASTSQGMNTEAF
J gene: TRBJ1-6; V gene: TRBV5-4; CDR3 protein: ASSLAGLNNSPLH
J gene: TRBJ2-2; V gene: TRBV19; CDR3 protein: ASTSLRDRGTGELF
J gene: TRBJ1-5; V gene: TRBV28; CDR3 protein: ASSPPGGRNQPQH
J gene: TRBJ2-1; V gene: TRBV4-1; CDR3 protein: ASSRITGESYNEQF
J gene: TRBJ2-7; V gene: TRBV18; CDR3 protein: ASSPTGTYEQY
J gene: TRBJ1-5; V gene: TRBV2; CDR3 protein: ASTLTLGAQPQH
J gene: TRBJ1-1; V gene: TRBV18; CDR3 protein: ASSRNRGRGANTEAF
J gene: TRBJ2-3; V gene: TRBV9; CDR3 protein: ASSVKGEGRDTQY
J gene: TRBJ1-4; V gene: TRBV4-3; CDR3 protein: ASSQELRDTIRPATNEKLF
J gene: TRBJ1-2; V gene: TRBV20-1; CDR3 protein: SAPGGN
J gene: TRBJ2-1; V gene: TRBV7-6; CDR3 protein: ASSFTRGDEQF
J gene: TRBJ1-2; V gene: TRBV5-1; CDR3 protein: ASSLQRDPGSYGYT
J gene: TRBJ2-4; V gene: TRBV19; CDR3 protein: ASSPPGAKNIQY
J gene: TRBJ2-3; V gene: TRBV10-2; CDR3 protein: ASSQGTDTQY
J gene: TRBJ2-5; V gene: TRBV7-8; CDR3 protein: ASSLDPQETQY
J gene: TRBJ2-3; V gene: TRBV9; CDR3 protein: ASSVAVGGTQY
J gene: TRBJ1-1; V gene: TRBV7-9; CDR3 protein: ASSPREGTEAF
J gene: TRBJ2-7; V gene: TRBV12-5; CDR3 protein: ASGLDRAYEQY
J gene: TRBJ2-5; V gene: TRBV5-1; CDR3 protein: ASSLSGRRGKETQY
J gene: TRBJ2-3; V gene: TRBV9; CDR3 protein: ASSVRDTSTDTQY
J gene: TRBJ2-7; V gene: TRBV7-3; CDR3 protein: ASRSGGQGYEQY
J gene: TRBJ2-1; V gene: TRBV20-1; CDR3 protein: SARVRDRGF
J gene: TRBJ1-3; V gene: TRBV5-4; CDR3 protein: ASSWGSGAGNTIY
J gene: TRBJ1-5; V gene: TRBV6-4; CDR3 protein: ASSVSGGNQPQH
J gene: TRBJ2-7; V gene: TRBV7-9; CDR3 protein: ASSSVYRSYEQY
J gene: TRBJ2-2; V gene: TRBV6-6; CDR3 protein: ALKGQGPGELF
J gene: TRBJ2-7; V gene: TRBV18; CDR3 protein: ASSPLETGEQY
J gene: TRBJ1-4; V gene: TRBV6-6; CDR3 protein: ASREDEKLF
J gene: TRBJ2-5; V gene: TRBV6-4; CDR3 protein: ASSMTEKTQY
J gene: TRBJ2-1; V gene: TRBV10-3; CDR3 protein: AITPDRASYNEQF
J gene: TRBJ1-1; V gene: TRBV5-1; CDR3 protein: ASSLRVNTEAF
J gene: TRBJ2-4; V gene: TRBV25-1; CDR3 protein: ASRDGGNIQY
J gene: TRBJ1-1; V gene: TRBV25-1; CDR3 protein: ASSDYTEAF
J gene: TRBJ1-2; V gene: TRBV30; CDR3 protein: AWSWSPVDKGGYT
J gene: TRBJ1-1; V gene: TRBV7-8; CDR3 protein: ASRGQGNTEAF
J gene: TRBJ1-3; V gene: TRBV7-3; CDR3 protein: ASSLGGGRSGNTIY
J gene: TRBJ2-7; V gene: TRBV5-1; CDR3 protein: ASRDIYEQY
J gene: TRBJ1-1; V gene: TRBV27; CDR3 protein: ASSPVGQGTEAF
J gene: TRBJ2-7; V gene: TRBV21-1; CDR3 protein: ASSRTFLQQGRVDEQY
J gene: TRBJ2-7; V gene: TRBV27; CDR3 protein: ASRPTGAGYEQY
J gene: TRBJ1-1; V gene: TRBV6-6; CDR3 protein: ATTPNRGGNTEAF
J gene: TRBJ2-1; V gene: TRBV7-8; CDR3 protein: ASSSLTGPF
J gene: TRBJ1-5; V gene: TRBV28; CDR3 protein: ASSSDRGNQPQH
J gene: TRBJ1-6; V gene: TRBV7-2; CDR3 protein: ASGPGQNSPLH